Below are 28 T cell receptor beta chains sequenced from a single sample in a study of cytomegalovirus exposure and HLA in healthy donors. PCR involved 60 Vbeta and 13 Jbeta primers. Measured with immunoSEQ multiplex PCR; TCRdb has only the in-frame clones, and not every one. The data hold about 110,000 clones, with 82% observed a single time. Source material: PBMCs. All receptors derive from a man aged 25 to 40 in good health and CMV-seropositive.

This chain links TRBV4-2 with TRBJ2-1, with D possibly TRBD2 on 5 matching bases. The CDR3 is 16 amino acids. Per the germline V gene, CDR1 is LGHNA and CDR2 is YNFKEQ. With 1 base removed from V and 7 bases from J, the gap between germline ends came to 17 bases. CDR3 loop: CASSQVGLASSNEQFF. The DNA of the CDR3 is TGTGCCAGCAGCCAAGTCGGACTGGCTAGTTCAAATGAGCAGTTCTTC.

The chain couples TRBV2 to TRBJ1-1; 7 nucleotides agree with TRBD1. V dropped 6 bases and J dropped 4; count of bases not matched to a gene: 5. CDR1 is SNHLY, CDR2 FYNNEI, per germline. This CDR3 is built from 13 residues. In DNA, the CDR3 is TGTGCCAGCAGGGGAACAGGGGTCACTGAAGCTTTCTTT. Protein: CASRGTGVTEAFF.

V usage is TRBV18 and J usage is TRBJ2-7; 7 positions match TRBD2. CDR3 length: 14 residues. The trim removed 3 bases at V and 6 bases at J, leaving 8 bases unmatched. CDR1 is KGHSH, CDR2 LQKENI, per germline. CDR3 DNA: TGTGCCAGCTCACCTATGGGGGGGACCGGCGAGCAGTACTTC. Its protein product is CASSPMGGTGEQYF.

V gene TRBV14 combines with J gene TRBJ1-3; D not certain. CDR1 is SGHDN, CDR2 FVKESK, per germline. The CDR3 sequence is 13 residues long. Between the trimmed V and J ends, which lost 4 bases and 2 bases, there was a span of 6 bases. The CDR3 here is CASSLTPGNTIYF. The DNA of the CDR3 is TGTGCCAGCAGCCTTACACCTGGAAACACCATATATTTT.

This sequence joins TRBV2 and TRBJ2-6; D might be TRBD1 (6 bases). The CDR3 has 13 residues. The V gene's germline CDR1 is SNHLY and CDR2 FYNNEI. V shed 5 bases and J shed 7 bases, with 9 bases lying between them. The CDR3 is CASSLQGANVLTF. The CDR3, as DNA: TGTGCCAGCAGTCTACAGGGTGCCAACGTCCTGACTTTC.

The chain recombines TRBV2 with TRBJ2-2; 8 positions match TRBD2. Per the germline V gene, CDR1 is SNHLY and CDR2 is FYNNEI. Unmatched junction bases numbered 7, after V lost 6 bases and J lost 7 bases. This CDR3 spans 14 amino acids. As DNA, the CDR3 is TGTGCCAGCAGAGTACCGGGGGGGGACGGGGAGCTGTTTTTT. This gives the protein CASRVPGGDGELFF.

Comments on this clone: The junction departs from germline at one end; a sequencing error may be responsible. The chain recombines TRBV7-9 with TRBJ2-6, with 8 bases fitting TRBD1. There are 15 residues in the CDR3. CDR1 is SEHNR and CDR2 is FQNEAQ in the germline V gene (reference sequence). CDR3 DNA sequence: TGTGCCAGCAGCTTACAGGGGGCTGGGGCCAACGGCCTGACTTTC. Protein: CASSLQGAGANGLTF.

The chain is built from TRBV5-6 and TRBJ2-3, with 11 bases lining up with TRBD1. Trimming took 6 bases from V and 4 from J; bases not matched to a gene: 7. The germline CDR1 and CDR2 sequences are SGHDT and YYEEEE. The CDR3 length is 15 residues. The CDR3 bases are TGTGCCAGCACCCGGGGACAGGGGGTGCCAGATACGCAGTATTTT. This encodes CASTRGQGVPDTQYF.

The V gene is TRBV5-1, the J gene TRBJ1-3, with TRBD1 as a possible D gene (6 bases). CDR1 SGHRS and CDR2 YFSETQ come from the germline V gene. The CDR3 consists of 15 residues. V lost 3 bases and J 4 bases, leaving 14 bases between the germline ends. In nucleotides, the CDR3 is TGCGCCAGCAGCTCGGCCGGGACATCGGGAAACACCATATATTTT. It encodes CASSSAGTSGNTIYF.

The chain carries TRBV6-6 and TRBJ2-3, with 7 bases identical to TRBD2. Per the germline V gene, CDR1 is MNHNY and CDR2 is SVGAGI (reference sequence). There are 13 residues in the CDR3. The ends lost 8 bases at V and 3 bases at J; junction bases unmatched: 5. The CDR3 nucleotides read TGTGCCAGCGGGGGAGGGGCTACAGATACGCAGTATTTT. The encoded protein is CASGGGATDTQYF.

This clone was seen a single time. The chain couples TRBV2 to TRBJ1-1; D is perhaps TRBD1 (6 bases). Per germline, CDR1 SNHLY and CDR2 FYNNEI. V was cut by 6 bases and J by 3 bases, with 8 bases left in between. There are 12 residues in the CDR3. The CDR3 nucleotides are TGTGCCAGCAGCGAGGGGGACACTGAAGCTTTCTTT. Its translation: CASSEGDTEAFF.

The CDR3 DNA follows: TGTGCCAGCAGCTTTTCCGGGACAGTTGTCAATCAGCCCCAGCATTTT. This codes for CASSFSGTVVNQPQHF. The rearrangement joins TRBV5-4 to TRBJ1-5; 7 bases fit TRBD1. The germline CDR1 and CDR2 sequences are SGHNT and YYREEE (reference sequence). V was clipped by 2 bases and J by 3 bases; unmatched bases: 8. The CDR3 covers 16 residues.

The V gene is TRBV11-3, the J gene TRBJ2-5, with TRBD2 as a possible D gene (6 bases). The CDR3 is 14 residues long. CDR1 is SGHNT and CDR2 is YENEEA in the germline V gene. Trimming pared 0 bases from V and 7 bases from J, leaving 12 bases between. This CDR3 is CASSLDLMGGTQYF. In DNA form, the CDR3 reads TGTGCCAGCAGCTTAGATCTGATGGGGGGGACCCAGTACTTC.

This chain connects TRBV6-1 to TRBJ2-3; 13 nucleotides match TRBD2. J was trimmed by 6 bases and V by 9 bases; bases with no gene match: 6. This CDR3 has 14 amino acids. Germline CDR1 and CDR2: MNHNS and SASEGT. This CDR3 is CASSTSGGLDTQYF. The DNA of the CDR3 is TGTGCCAGTTCGACTAGCGGGGGGCTGGATACGCAGTATTTT.

The V gene is TRBV2, the J gene TRBJ2-5; 7 bases agree with TRBD2. The CDR3 is 15 residues long. Germline CDR1 SNHLY, CDR2 FYNNEI. After removal of 5 bases from V and 5 bases from J, the junction contained 11 bases not matched to a gene. CDR3 region: CASSRPSGLGETQYF. CDR3 nucleotide sequence: TGTGCCAGCAGTCGGCCTAGCGGTTTGGGGGAGACCCAGTACTTC.

This chain joins TRBV5-1 and TRBJ2-3, with 12 bases aligning to TRBD2. Germline CDR1 SGHRS, CDR2 YFSETQ. V shed 5 bases, J shed 8 bases, and the junction held 12 bases outside the gene matches. The CDR3 runs 16 residues. The CDR3: CASSTDLAGGSGTQYF. DNA of the CDR3: TGCGCCAGCAGTACGGACCTAGCGGGGGGGTCGGGTACGCAGTATTTT.

The chain combines TRBV5-1 with TRBJ2-5; TRBD1 matches 9 bases. The CDR3 contains 14 residues. CDR1 is SGHRS and CDR2 is YFSETQ in the germline V gene. Trimming at V came to 4 bases and at J to 5 bases, leaving 6 bases not matched to a gene. Here the CDR3 DNA reads TGCGCCAGCAGCGCGGACAGGGGATGGGAGACCCAGTACTTC. Its protein is CASSADRGWETQYF.

The chain joins TRBV6-5 to TRBJ2-3; 7 bases are shared with TRBD2. J gave up 6 bases and V 0 bases, and 6 bases lay outside the gene matches. This CDR3 has 15 residues. The germline V gene has CDR1 MNHEY and CDR2 SVGAGI. The CDR3 region is CASSYSGLVADTQYF. CDR3 coding DNA: TGTGCCAGCAGTTACTCTGGACTAGTGGCCGATACGCAGTATTTT.

The V gene is TRBV4-1, the J gene TRBJ2-2; 7 bases align to TRBD1. V trimming: 1 base; J trimming: 6 bases; junction bases outside the gene matches: 11. This CDR3 comprises 17 residues. Germline V CDR1 and CDR2: MGHRA, YSYEKL. The CDR3 bases are TGCGCCAGCAGCCAAGGCACCCTCAGAGGGGGCCCCGGGGAGCTGTTTTTT. This translates into CASSQGTLRGGPGELFF.

This sequence joins TRBV6-6 and TRBJ1-5, with TRBD1 as a possible D gene (6 bases). This CDR3 has 13 residues. V dropped 5 bases and J dropped 8 bases, with 13 bases sitting between them. The germline V gene has CDR1 MNHNY and CDR2 SVGAGI (reference sequence). CDR3 sequence (DNA): TGTGCCAGCAGTCTTAGGGGGTTGGAGCCCCAGCATTTT. Encoded protein: CASSLRGLEPQHF.

Worth noting for this clone: The identical CDR3 is also encoded by other nucleotide sequences in the sample. The chain recombines TRBV7-2 with TRBJ2-5; possible D gene TRBD2, 5 bases. In germline, CDR1 is SGHTA, CDR2 FQGNSA. Trimming removed 3 bases from V and 2 bases from J, with 7 bases in between. The CDR3 loop spans 13 amino acids. The CDR3 sequence: CASSLRLQETQYF. DNA for the CDR3: TGTGCCAGCAGCTTGAGACTACAAGAGACCCAGTACTTC. Looking up the rest from reference TRBV7-2 and TRBJ2-5 gives the full variable domain: GAGVSQSPSNKVTEKGKDVELRCDPISGHTALYWYRQSLGQGLEFLIYFQGNSAPDKSGLPSDRFSAERTGGSVSTLTIQRTQQEDSAVYLCASSLRLQETQYFGPGTRLLVL.

CDR3 in DNA: TGTGCCAGCAGTTTTACAGGGGCAGGTGGCTACACCTTC. This encodes CASSFTGAGGYTF. V usage is TRBV6-4 and J usage is TRBJ1-2, with 7 nucleotides matching TRBD1. Germline V gene sequence: CDR1 MRHNA, CDR2 SNTAGT. The CDR3 totals 13 residues. J was trimmed by 7 bases and V by 5 bases; bases with no gene match: 7.

The chain has TRBV12-5 and TRBJ1-6; 10 bases agree with TRBD1. Germline V gene lookup returns CDR1 LGHNT and CDR2 FRNRAP. With V trimmed by 5 bases and J by 7 bases, 8 bases remained unmatched. CDR3 size: 16 residues. Here the CDR3 reads CASGPGTGALNSPLHF. Written as DNA, the CDR3 is TGTGCTAGTGGTCCTGGGACAGGGGCCCTCAATTCACCCCTCCACTTT.

The chain carries TRBV5-1 and TRBJ2-2; 9 bases fit TRBD1. Germline V gene data show CDR1 as SGHRS and CDR2 as YFSETQ. Germline trimming cut 4 bases from V and 0 bases from J; bases unmatched to any gene: 10. CDR3 length equals 18 residues. The DNA of the CDR3 is TGCGCCAGCAGCGTTAACAGGGGGCGGGACCCGAACACCGGGGAGCTGTTTTTT. Its protein product is CASSVNRGRDPNTGELFF.

This clone was found a few times. The CDR3 spells CASSPQAGNTGELFF. The CDR3 region has the DNA TGTGCCAGCAGTCCCCAAGCGGGGAACACCGGGGAGCTGTTTTTT. The J gene is TRBJ2-2, the V gene TRBV6-5, with D possibly matching TRBD2 (6 bases). The CDR3 spans 15 residues. V dropped 5 bases and J dropped 1 base, with 11 bases sitting between them. The germline gives CDR1 MNHEY, CDR2 SVGAGI.

The chain uses TRBV7-6 and TRBJ2-5; D is uncertain. The CDR3 extends over 11 amino acids. V was shortened by 5 bases and J by 5 bases, with 6 bases between the two germline ends. Looked up from germline, CDR1 is SGHVS and CDR2 is FNYEAQ. CDR3 DNA sequence: TGTGCCAGCAGCCCGTCGGAGACCCAGTACTTC. This encodes CASSPSETQYF.

The count of this clone is one. The chain carries TRBV18 and TRBJ1-1; D not resolved. Between the trimmed V and J ends, which lost 2 bases and 0 bases, there was a span of 16 bases. The CDR3 length is 17 residues. Per germline, CDR1 KGHSH and CDR2 LQKENI. CDR3 in DNA: TGTGCCAGCTCACCAGCAATTGTACAGTCCATGAACACTGAAGCTTTCTTT. Protein sequence: CASSPAIVQSMNTEAFF.

As to this clone: This sample also contains other DNA sequences that code for the same CDR3. V usage is TRBV10-3 and J usage is TRBJ1-1; D is possibly TRBD1 (5 bases). Looked up from germline, CDR1 is ENHRY and CDR2 is SYGVKD. V dropped 10 bases and J dropped 0 bases, with 21 bases sitting between them. The CDR3 has 16 amino acids. The CDR3 spells CASTRVSRVLNTEAFF. Written as DNA, the CDR3 is TGTGCCAGCACCAGAGTCAGCAGGGTGTTGAACACTGAAGCTTTCTTT.